This entry lists 32 T cell receptor beta chains sequenced from one sample in a study of blood T cell repertoires in COVID-19. The data were produced by immunoSEQ multiplex PCR, yet TCRdb's version contains in-frame clones alone and is incomplete. This sample has 350,000 to 450,000 clones, with over 75% found just once. Sequenced material: peripheral blood. The source is a middle-aged woman with COVID-19, enrolled during active disease.

This chain uses TRBV28 with TRBJ1-2, with 7 bases that match TRBD1. The CDR3 length is 12 residues. J gave up 10 bases and V 7 bases, and 9 bases lay outside the gene matches. Germline assignment: CDR1 MDHEN and CDR2 SYDVKM. As DNA, the CDR3 is TGTGCCAGCAAAACGGTAGGGGGCAACTACACCTTC. It is translated as CASKTVGGNYTF.

The chain carries TRBV27 and TRBJ2-6, with 8 bases aligning to TRBD1. V was pared by 8 bases and J by 2 bases, with 17 bases of the junction left unmatched. The CDR3 sequence is 19 residues long. Germline CDR1 reads MNHEY; CDR2 reads SMNVEV (reference sequence). Here the CDR3 reads CASRPRQGAMDPGANVLTF. CDR3 nucleotides: TGTGCCAGCCGACCTAGGCAGGGGGCGATGGATCCTGGGGCCAACGTCCTGACTTTC.

The chain uses TRBV28 and TRBJ2-6; D is unresolved. V lost 5 bases to trimming and J lost 2 bases, with 16 bases between them. Germline lookup yields CDR1 MDHEN and CDR2 SYDVKM. The CDR3 runs to 17 residues. CDR3 coding DNA: TGTGCCAGCAGTCGTGCACCATTAAGCCCTGGGGCCAACGTCCTGACTTTC. It yields the protein CASSRAPLSPGANVLTF.

This chain links TRBV9 with TRBJ1-4; weak D call: TRBD1 (5 bases). CDR3 length: 14 residues. Germline CDR1 is SGDLS and CDR2 is YYNGEE. Trimming pared 4 bases from V and 8 bases from J, leaving 15 bases between. In nucleotides, the CDR3 is TGTGCCAGCAGCCCCACCCCAGGGCAGGAAAAACTGTTTTTT. It is translated as CASSPTPGQEKLFF.

The chain uses TRBV6-5 and TRBJ1-1; D is unclear. The germline V gene has CDR1 MNHEY and CDR2 SVGAGI. The CDR3 contains 14 residues. Deletions cut 7 bases from V and 4 bases from J, with 16 bases between. CDR3: CASTNFRGRTEAFF. The CDR3 DNA reads TGTGCCAGCACCAATTTCCGAGGGCGCACTGAAGCTTTCTTT.

This clone has only one observation. V gene TRBV3-1 (or the pseudogene TRBV3-2) combines with J gene TRBJ2-3; no reliable D call. With 1 base removed from V and 1 base from J, the gap between germline ends came to 9 bases. In germline, CDR1 is LGHDT, CDR2 YNNKEL (reference sequence). This CDR3 is 15 amino acids long. The CDR3 coding sequence is TGTGCCAGCAGCCAAGGGCCGAGCGGCACAGATACGCAGTATTTT. This sequence encodes CASSQGPSGTDTQYF.

The chain joins TRBV6-1 to TRBJ1-1; the D gene is possibly TRBD1 (6 bases). The CDR3 totals 16 residues. CDR1 is MNHNS and CDR2 is SASEGT in the germline V gene. Trimming removed 3 bases from V and 5 bases from J, with 19 bases in between. CDR3 nucleotides: TGTGCCAGCAGTGATCGGGCCTCTCTTGACAGGACTGAAGCTTTCTTT. Protein product: CASSDRASLDRTEAFF.

CDR3 protein: CASSIEQGSYNEQFF. The CDR3 coding sequence is TGTGCCAGTAGTATAGAGCAGGGCTCCTACAATGAGCAGTTCTTC. The J gene is TRBJ2-1, the V gene TRBV19, with a weak D call TRBD1 (5 bases). V was pared by 0 bases and J by 0 bases, with 6 bases between. Germline-derived CDR1 and CDR2 are LNHDA and SQIVND (reference sequence). The CDR3 runs 15 residues.

This clone was detected only once. The chain employs TRBV6-5 and TRBJ2-1; 8 nucleotides line up with TRBD2. V lost 8 bases and J lost 10; bases outside the gene matches: 13. This CDR3 is 14 amino acids long. Germline V gene lookup returns CDR1 MNHEY and CDR2 SVGAGI. CDR3 sequence (DNA): TGTGCCAGCGAGGTGGGACTAGAGATCCGGGAGCAGTTCTTC. Protein: CASEVGLEIREQFF.

The chain couples TRBV19 to TRBJ2-7; D is perhaps TRBD1 (5 bases). V dropped 1 base and J dropped 3 bases, with 10 bases sitting between them. This CDR3 has 14 residues. Per the germline V gene, CDR1 is LNHDA and CDR2 is SQIVND (reference sequence). The CDR3 spells CASSIGPQVYEQYF. The CDR3 region has the DNA TGTGCCAGTAGTATAGGACCACAGGTCTACGAGCAGTACTTC.

V gene TRBV7-9 combines with J gene TRBJ2-5, with 9 bases identical to TRBD1. CDR1 and CDR2 from the germline V gene are SEHNR and FQNEAQ (reference sequence). Trimming removed 1 base from V and 3 bases from J; junction bases left unmatched: 3. The CDR3 extends over 15 amino acids. The CDR3 sequence is CASSLVDRGEETQYF. For the CDR3, the DNA is TGTGCCAGCAGCTTAGTAGACAGGGGGGAAGAGACCCAGTACTTC.

The chain carries TRBV6-2 or TRBV6-3 and TRBJ1-2; TRBD1 matches at 8 bases. The germline gives CDR1 MNHEY, CDR2 SVGEGT. The CDR3 spans 16 residues. With V trimmed by 6 bases and J by 1 base, 10 bases remained unmatched. The CDR3 region has the DNA TGTGCCAGCAGCTCAATCGACAGGGGAAATAACTATGGCTACACCTTC. Translated, it gives CASSSIDRGNNYGYTF.

The chain joins TRBV5-4 to TRBJ1-1; D not certain. Germline V CDR1 and CDR2: SGHNT, YYREEE (reference sequence). Trimming shortened V by 0 bases and J by 0 bases, and 12 bases separated the two germline ends. This CDR3 has 16 amino acids. CDR3: CASSLGAPVMNTEAFF. CDR3 bases: TGTGCCAGCAGCTTGGGGGCCCCTGTAATGAACACTGAAGCTTTCTTT.

V usage is TRBV7-9 and J usage is TRBJ1-1; 8 bases match TRBD1. Germline V lookup: CDR1 SEHNR, CDR2 FQNEAQ (reference sequence). With V trimmed by 1 base and J by 3 bases, 13 bases remained unmatched. The CDR3 contains 18 residues. In DNA, the CDR3 is TGTGCCAGCAGCTTAGTAACTTTAAGGACAGGGTGGGACACTGAAGCTTTCTTT. It is translated as CASSLVTLRTGWDTEAFF.

This clone is a singleton in its sample. V gene TRBV4-3 combines with J gene TRBJ2-1; 8 bases match TRBD1. V was pared by 4 bases and J by 3 bases, with 5 bases of the junction left unmatched. The germline V gene encodes CDR1 LGHNA and CDR2 YSLEER. The length of the CDR3 is 15 residues. The DNA for the CDR3 is TGCGCCAGCAGCCCGGACAGGGAAGTCTACAATGAGCAGTTCTTC. Encoded protein: CASSPDREVYNEQFF.

This clone occurred a few times. V and J are TRBV18 and TRBJ1-1, with 8 bases lining up with TRBD1. J lost 0 bases, V lost 2 bases, and 5 bases had no gene match. CDR1 KGHSH and CDR2 LQKENI come from the germline V gene. The CDR3 covers 16 residues. The CDR3 coding sequence is TGTGCCAGCTCACCATTTGGGGACAGGTTGAACACTGAAGCTTTCTTT. This codes for CASSPFGDRLNTEAFF.

J is TRBJ2-7 and V is TRBV6-5; no reliable D call. The germline CDR1 and CDR2 sequences are MNHEY and SVGAGI. This CDR3 region has 13 residues. V lost 5 bases and J 6 bases, leaving 14 bases between the germline ends. The CDR3 nucleotides are TGTGCCAGCAGTCCGACTGGTTTAGGCGAGCAGTACTTC. This gives the protein CASSPTGLGEQYF.

This clone has more than one count but fewer than ten. J is TRBJ1-1 and V is TRBV27; TRBD1 matches 9 bases. The germline V gene has CDR1 MNHEY and CDR2 SMNVEV (reference sequence). The CDR3 runs 17 residues. V lost 5 bases, J lost 0 bases, and 10 bases stayed unmatched. The CDR3 region is CASSNPGQGFLNTEAFF. The CDR3 nucleotides are TGTGCCAGCAGTAATCCGGGACAGGGATTTTTGAACACTGAAGCTTTCTTT.

The CDR3 DNA follows: TGTGCCAGCAGCTTTGTGACAGGGGCAGGGGAGACCCAGTACTTC. Translating it yields CASSFVTGAGETQYF. V gene TRBV5-4 combines with J gene TRBJ2-5, with 8 bases aligning to TRBD1. The CDR3 is made up of 15 amino acids. The V and J ends lost 2 bases and 5 bases, in that order; junction bases with no gene match: 8. The germline V gene encodes CDR1 SGHNT and CDR2 YYREEE (reference sequence). Supplemented by reference TRBV5-4 and TRBJ2-5, the full variable domain reads ETGVTQSPTHLIKTRGQQVTLRCSSQSGHNTVSWYQQALGQGPQFIFQYYREEENGRGNFPPRFSGLQFPNYSSELNVNALELDDSALYLCASSFVTGAGETQYFGPGTRLLVL.

This clone occurred a few times. V gene TRBV27 combines with J gene TRBJ1-1, with TRBD1 matching over 10 bases. Germline CDR1 reads MNHEY; CDR2 reads SMNVEV (reference sequence). The CDR3 spans 16 residues. J was trimmed by 4 bases and V by 0 bases; bases with no gene match: 5. CDR3 in DNA: TGTGCCAGCAGTTTATCGGTGGGACAGGGGATCACTGAAGCTTTCTTT. Translated: CASSLSVGQGITEAFF.

The V call is TRBV9, the J call TRBJ1-6; 10 positions match TRBD1. There are 15 residues in the CDR3. Germline V gene lookup returns CDR1 SGDLS and CDR2 YYNGEE. V lost 4 bases, J lost 8 bases, and 6 bases stayed unmatched. CDR3 region: CASSLPGTGDSPLHF. In DNA, the CDR3 is TGTGCCAGCAGCCTACCCGGGACAGGGGATTCACCCCTCCACTTT.

The chain recombines TRBV7-2 with TRBJ2-7; 8 bases agree with TRBD1. CDR1 and CDR2 (germline): SGHTA, FQGNSA. V lost 1 base to trimming and J lost 4 bases; unmatched junction nucleotides: 3. This CDR3 spans 14 amino acids. The CDR3 coding sequence is TGTGCCAGCAGCTTAGGGACAGGGCCATACGAGCAGTACTTC. Translation: CASSLGTGPYEQYF.

The chain links TRBV28 to TRBJ1-1, with unresolved D. CDR1 MDHEN and CDR2 SYDVKM come from the germline V gene. V lost 5 bases to trimming and J lost 10 bases, with 14 bases between them. This CDR3 has 12 residues. The CDR3 DNA reads as TGTGCCAGCAGTCCACTAATTCTAGGAGCTTTCTTT. Its translation is CASSPLILGAFF.

The chain employs TRBV6-5 and TRBJ2-1, with 13 bases aligning to TRBD2. V lost 6 bases and J lost 7; bases outside the gene matches: 3. The CDR3 contains 14 residues. The germline V gene has CDR1 MNHEY and CDR2 SVGAGI. CDR3 DNA: TGTGCCAGCAGAGGACTAGCGGGGGCGAATGAGCAGTTCTTC. Translated: CASRGLAGANEQFF.

The chain links TRBV11-2 to TRBJ1-2; unclear D gene. Germline CDR1 reads SGHAT; CDR2 reads FQNNGV. V lost 4 bases and J lost 5, with 8 bases in between. This CDR3 has 12 residues. CDR3 residues: CASSSAGYGYTF. Written as DNA, the CDR3 is TGTGCCAGCAGCTCAGCGGGTTATGGCTACACCTTC.

This clone was found once. This chain connects TRBV4-3 to TRBJ2-7; TRBD2 agrees at 11 bases. The V and J ends lost 4 bases and 3 bases, in that order; junction bases with no gene match: 5. Germline CDR1 reads LGHNA; CDR2 reads YSLEER. The CDR3 is made up of 15 amino acids. This CDR3 reads CASSPKTSGVYEQYF. In DNA, the CDR3 is TGCGCCAGCAGCCCTAAGACTAGCGGGGTCTACGAGCAGTACTTC.

This chain links TRBV27 with TRBJ1-5; no reliable D call. V lost 3 bases to trimming and J lost 5 bases, with 8 bases between them. The CDR3 is 13 residues long. Germline CDR1 is MNHEY and CDR2 is SMNVEV (reference sequence). CDR3 in DNA: TGTGCCAGCAGTTTTCTGGCTTATCAGCCCCAGCATTTT. Protein: CASSFLAYQPQHF.

This clone has a handful of counts. V gene TRBV10-3 combines with J gene TRBJ1-3, with a possible D match to TRBD1 (6 bases). V was cut by 4 bases and J by 2 bases, with 18 bases left in between. The length of the CDR3 is 17 residues. Germline V gene lookup returns CDR1 ENHRY and CDR2 SYGVKD. CDR3 nucleotide sequence: TGTGCCATCAGTGGTATGGACAGCAAGGGAGCTGGAAACACCATATATTTT. As protein: CAISGMDSKGAGNTIYF.

This chain connects TRBV10-1 to TRBJ1-4; TRBD1 aligns across 7 bases. From germline, CDR1 is WNHNN and CDR2 SYGVQD (reference sequence). V lost 8 bases, J lost 4 bases, and 10 bases stayed unmatched. CDR3 length: 15 residues. The CDR3 DNA reads as TGCGCCAGCTTGGAAGGGGACAGCCGTAATGAAAAACTGTTTTTT. The encoded protein is CASLEGDSRNEKLFF.

This chain joins TRBV5-6 and TRBJ1-5; possibly TRBD1 for D (6 bases). This CDR3 has 15 amino acids. Germline V CDR1 and CDR2: SGHDT, YYEEEE. Trimming shortened V by 5 bases and J by 0 bases, and 12 bases separated the two germline ends. CDR3 bases: TGTGCCAGCAGGGACAGTCAATATAGCAATCAGCCCCAGCATTTT. It yields the protein CASRDSQYSNQPQHF.

This sequence joins TRBV10-2 and TRBJ2-1; TRBD2 might be the D (5 bases). The ends were cut back, 6 bases at V and 0 bases at J, with 15 bases in the middle. Germline loops: CDR1 WSHSY, CDR2 SAAADI. The CDR3 spans 16 residues. CDR3 DNA: TGCGCCAGCAGCCGAGCCGAGGGCCGCTCCTACAATGAGCAGTTCTTC. Translating gives CASSRAEGRSYNEQFF.

This chain links TRBV6-6 with TRBJ1-1; D perhaps matches TRBD1 (5 bases). The germline V gene encodes CDR1 MNHNY and CDR2 SVGAGI (reference sequence). CDR3 length: 17 residues. Trimming stripped 6 bases from V and 0 bases from J, with 20 bases between. In nucleotides, the CDR3 is TGTGCCAGCAGACGAGATGGACGGGGGTCCTTGAACACTGAAGCTTTCTTT. Amino acid sequence: CASRRDGRGSLNTEAFF.